A single sample is the source of the 20 T cell receptor beta chains below, sequenced in a study of cytomegalovirus exposure and HLA in healthy donors. PCR primers comprised 60 Vbeta and 13 Jbeta primers. Generated by immunoSEQ multiplex PCR, the TCRdb table keeps only in-frame clones and is missing some. The sample has approximately 160,000 clones; around 75% are singletons. Material for sequencing was PBMCs. The receptor source for this set is a woman aged 45-65 years in good health and CMV-seropositive.

This rearrangement joins TRBV7-9 to TRBJ1-3, with D perhaps TRBD1 (6 bases). V shed 1 base and J shed 4 bases, with 14 bases lying between them. Germline V gives CDR1 SEHNR, CDR2 FQNEAQ (reference sequence). CDR3 length equals 16 residues. CDR3 in amino acids: CASSLEDSSTGNTIYF. The DNA for the CDR3 is TGTGCCAGCAGCTTAGAGGACAGCTCAACAGGAAACACCATATATTTT.

The rearrangement uses TRBV6-1 and TRBJ2-3; no clear D gene. Germline values: CDR1 MNHNS, CDR2 SASEGT. The CDR3 contains 14 residues. Between the trimmed V and J ends, which lost 6 bases and 4 bases, there was a span of 14 bases. As DNA, the CDR3 is TGTGCCAGCAGCCTGATCGCTCGGGCAGATACGCAGTATTTT. The encoded protein is CASSLIARADTQYF.

The chain recombines TRBV2 with TRBJ1-1; TRBD1 matches at 7 bases. The germline CDR1 and CDR2 sequences are SNHLY and FYNNEI. The junction had 4 bases not matched to a gene; V was cut back by 4 bases and J by 5 bases. The CDR3 has 13 residues. The CDR3 DNA reads TGTGCCAGCAGTGCCGCCAGGGGGACTGAAGCTTTCTTT. This encodes CASSAARGTEAFF. Filled out from reference TRBV2 and TRBJ1-1, the complete variable domain reads EPEVTQTPSHQVTQMGQEVILRCVPISNHLYFYWYRQILGQKVEFLVSFYNNEISEKSEIFDDQFSVERPDGSNFTLKIRSTKLEDSAMYFCASSAARGTEAFFGQGTRLTVV.

The J gene is TRBJ1-4, the V gene TRBV6-5, with no clear D. The germline gives CDR1 MNHEY, CDR2 SVGAGI. Trimming stripped 8 bases from V and 5 bases from J, with 15 bases between. The CDR3 is made up of 14 amino acids. CDR3 loop: CASALRGQNEKLFF. DNA for the CDR3: TGTGCCAGCGCCTTACGAGGGCAGAATGAAAAACTGTTTTTT.

The genes are TRBV10-3 and TRBJ2-7; TRBD1 agrees at 11 bases. Germline lookup yields CDR1 ENHRY and CDR2 SYGVKD. The V segment lost 1 base and the J segment 7 bases; nucleotides outside the gene matches: 3. The CDR3 consists of 14 residues. The CDR3 here is CAISEFGTGGEQYF. Here the CDR3 DNA reads TGTGCCATCAGTGAGTTTGGGACAGGGGGAGAGCAGTACTTC.

V is TRBV15 and J is TRBJ2-3, with TRBD1 as a possible D gene (6 bases). Germline CDR1 LNHNV, CDR2 YYDKDF (reference sequence). V gave up 3 bases and J gave up 0 bases, with 19 bases separating them. The length of the CDR3 is 18 residues. The CDR3: CATSSAFRDTLSTDTQYF. In DNA form, the CDR3 reads TGTGCCACCAGCAGTGCCTTCCGGGACACCCTGAGCACAGATACGCAGTATTTT.

This clone was recorded a few times. The V and J genes are TRBV19 and TRBJ2-3; tentative D call: TRBD2 (6 bases). Per germline, CDR1 LNHDA and CDR2 SQIVND (reference sequence). The CDR3 length is 15 residues. V was cut by 7 bases and J by 0 bases, with 14 bases left in between. The CDR3 is CASKEGSTSTDTQYF. As DNA, the CDR3 is TGTGCCAGTAAGGAGGGGTCTACTAGCACAGATACGCAGTATTTT.

The chain carries TRBV4-2 and TRBJ1-1; 8 nucleotides agree with TRBD1. The CDR3 totals 17 residues. Germline trimming cut 1 base from V and 5 bases from J; bases unmatched to any gene: 12. CDR1 LGHNA and CDR2 YNFKEQ come from the germline V gene. CDR3 DNA: TGTGCCAGCAGCCAAGTGAGTCAGGGGGCTTTTGGGACTGAAGCTTTCTTT. This encodes CASSQVSQGAFGTEAFF.

The CDR3 region is CASSTRLAGGQDTQYF. The CDR3 bases are TGTGCCAGCAGCACCCGACTAGCGGGGGGGCAAGATACGCAGTATTTT. The rearrangement uses TRBV5-4 and TRBJ2-3, with 14 bases matching TRBD2. The CDR3 has 16 residues. V dropped 4 bases and J dropped 5; count of bases not matched to a gene: 6. In germline, CDR1 is SGHNT, CDR2 YYREEE (reference sequence).

The chain uses TRBV6-5 and TRBJ2-7, with 10 nucleotides matching TRBD2. The CDR3 covers 15 residues. CDR1 and CDR2 (germline): MNHEY, SVGAGI. V shed 6 bases, J shed 1 base, and the junction held 6 bases outside the gene matches. CDR3 amino acids: CASSWTSGGSYEQYF. CDR3 nucleotide sequence: TGTGCCAGCAGCTGGACTAGCGGTGGGTCCTACGAGCAGTACTTC.

The chain links TRBV6-6 to TRBJ1-5; 11 nucleotides line up with TRBD1. The V gene end was trimmed by 8 bases and the J gene end by 1 base; junction bases not matched to a gene: 7. The CDR3 runs to 16 residues. Per the germline V gene, CDR1 is MNHNY and CDR2 is SVGAGI (reference sequence). Here the CDR3 DNA reads TGTGCCAGCGCACCGGGGGACAGGGGGAGCAATCAGCCCCAGCATTTT. Its protein product is CASAPGDRGSNQPQHF.

The chain has TRBV29-1 and TRBJ2-1; TRBD2 matches 7 bases. Germline trimming cut 5 bases from V and 5 bases from J; bases unmatched to any gene: 12. Germline V gene data show CDR1 as SQVTM and CDR2 as ANQGSEA. The CDR3 totals 15 residues. CDR3 coding DNA: TGCAGCGTTCCCTATCTGGGGACTAATCACAATGAGCAGTTCTTC. Its protein is CSVPYLGTNHNEQFF.

This clone was detected a few times. V gene TRBV23-1 combines with J gene TRBJ1-1, with TRBD1 as a possible D gene (5 bases). TRBV23-1 belongs to the ORF category, with a function that is uncertain. Trimming took off 0 bases at V and 3 bases at J, with 8 bases between the two ends. The CDR3 runs to 14 residues. The CDR3 protein is CASSQSRGYTEAFF. The CDR3 nucleotides are TGCGCCAGCAGTCAATCGCGGGGGTACACTGAAGCTTTCTTT.

The chain has TRBV5-1 and TRBJ2-1, with D hard to call. CDR3 size: 12 residues. V was shortened by 4 bases and J by 7 bases, with 9 bases between the two germline ends. CDR1 SGHRS and CDR2 YFSETQ come from the germline V gene. CDR3 DNA sequence: TGCGCCAGCAGCGTTAACTCGAATGAGCAGTTCTTC. Its translation is CASSVNSNEQFF.

The chain recombines TRBV27 with TRBJ1-6; TRBD1 matches 9 bases. From germline, CDR1 is MNHEY and CDR2 SMNVEV (reference sequence). J was trimmed by 9 bases and V by 5 bases; bases with no gene match: 8. The CDR3 loop spans 15 amino acids. This CDR3 is CASSPGGQGSSPLHF. The CDR3 DNA reads as TGTGCCAGCAGTCCCGGGGGACAGGGAAGTTCACCCCTCCACTTT.

This sequence joins TRBV27 and TRBJ1-2, with TRBD1 as a possible D gene (5 bases). V lost 2 bases to trimming and J lost 4 bases, with 8 bases between them. Germline V gene sequence: CDR1 MNHEY, CDR2 SMNVEV (reference sequence). The CDR3 is 13 amino acids. The CDR3 is CASSLGQGYGYTF. CDR3 in DNA: TGTGCCAGCAGTTTAGGGCAGGGCTATGGCTACACCTTC.

The CDR3 nucleotides are TGTGCCAGCAGTTACTACGGGGTGAACACTGAAGCTTTCTTT. As protein: CASSYYGVNTEAFF. The V gene is TRBV6-6, the J gene TRBJ1-1; D ambiguous. Trimming removed 1 base from V and 0 bases from J, with 6 bases in between. The CDR3 is 14 amino acids. Germline-derived CDR1 and CDR2 are MNHNY and SVGAGI (reference sequence).

This clone was counted between two and nine times. This sequence joins TRBV29-1 and TRBJ2-2; TRBD1 matches 9 bases. Germline CDR1 reads SQVTM; CDR2 reads ANQGSEA. The V and J ends lost 7 bases and 5 bases, in that order; junction bases with no gene match: 2. The CDR3 totals 12 residues. CDR3 region: CSAGTGTGELFF. CDR3 DNA sequence: TGCAGCGCCGGGACAGGGACCGGGGAGCTGTTTTTT.

The CDR3: CASSLGTPVEAFF. As DNA, the CDR3 is TGTGCCAGCAGCTTAGGGACTCCCGTCGAGGCTTTCTTT. The chain carries TRBV7-9 and TRBJ1-1, with no clear D. The CDR3 is 13 amino acids. V shed 1 base and J shed 11 bases, with 14 bases lying between them. Germline V gene sequence: CDR1 SEHNR, CDR2 FQNEAQ (reference sequence).

The sample holds a few counts of this clone. This chain links TRBV19 with TRBJ2-3; TRBD2 aligns across 10 bases. Germline values: CDR1 LNHDA, CDR2 SQIVND (reference sequence). The CDR3 loop spans 17 amino acids. The trim removed 0 bases at V and 2 bases at J, leaving 5 bases unmatched. The CDR3 nucleotides are TGTGCCAGTAGTATAGACGGTAGCGGGGGGTTCACAGATACGCAGTATTTT. It yields the protein CASSIDGSGGFTDTQYF.